This paragraph reports one T cell receptor beta chain. Its antigen is as yet unknown. Germline V gives CDR1 SGHDT, CDR2 YYEEEE. The CDR3 is made up of 14 amino acids. V was cut by 0 bases and J by 4 bases, with 10 bases left in between. This specimen belongs to a study of shared clonotypes between healthy human individuals. Study findings and constraints: Larger estimated richness was generally recorded for naive subsets relative to memory subsets.

Sequencing was performed with immunoSEQ multiplex PCR; in TCRdb, only in-frame clones are kept and a portion is missing. Seen here are over a million clones, approximately 80% observed once, and the top ten hold 0.6% to 0.7%. The V call is TRBV5-6, the J call TRBJ1-1, with D maybe TRBD1 (6 bases). The clonotype was recovered from a man younger than 35 in good health. Some clones in this sample may be carry-over from other donors' samples. Material: memory CD4+ T cells from PBMCs. Subset noted: CD45RA-negative fraction. The CDR3 coding sequence is TGTGCCAGCAGCTTGGTAGGGGGAGCCACTGAAGCTTTCTTT. It specifies CASSLVGGATEAFF.